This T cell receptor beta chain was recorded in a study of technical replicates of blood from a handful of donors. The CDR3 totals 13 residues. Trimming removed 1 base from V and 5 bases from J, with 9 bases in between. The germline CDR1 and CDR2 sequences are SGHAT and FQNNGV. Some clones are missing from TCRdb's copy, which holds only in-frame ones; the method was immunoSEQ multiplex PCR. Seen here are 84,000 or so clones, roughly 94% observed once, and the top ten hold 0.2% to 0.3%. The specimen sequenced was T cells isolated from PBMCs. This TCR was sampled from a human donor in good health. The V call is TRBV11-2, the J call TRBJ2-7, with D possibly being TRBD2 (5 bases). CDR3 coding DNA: TGTGCCAGCAGCTTAGGAGGGTCCAACGAGCAGTACTTC. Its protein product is CASSLGGSNEQYF.